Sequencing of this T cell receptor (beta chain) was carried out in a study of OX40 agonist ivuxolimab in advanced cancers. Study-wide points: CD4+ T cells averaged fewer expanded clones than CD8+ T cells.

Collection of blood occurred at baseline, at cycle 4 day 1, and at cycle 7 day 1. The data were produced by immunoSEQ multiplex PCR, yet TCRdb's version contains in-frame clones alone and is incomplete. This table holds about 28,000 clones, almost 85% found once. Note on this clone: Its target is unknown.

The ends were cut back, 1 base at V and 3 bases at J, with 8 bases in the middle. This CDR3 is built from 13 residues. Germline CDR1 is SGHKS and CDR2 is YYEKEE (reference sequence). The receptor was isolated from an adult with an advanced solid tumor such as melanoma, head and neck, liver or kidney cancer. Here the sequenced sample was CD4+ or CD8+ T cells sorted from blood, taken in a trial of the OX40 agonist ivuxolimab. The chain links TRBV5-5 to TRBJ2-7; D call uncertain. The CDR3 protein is CASSLSEYYEQYF. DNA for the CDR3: TGTGCCAGCAGCTTGTCCGAGTACTACGAGCAGTACTTC.